Each of the 12 T cell receptor beta chains below was sequenced from the same sample in a study of shared clonotypes between healthy human individuals. Clones were read by immunoSEQ multiplex PCR, and TCRdb kept only the in-frame ones, dropping some. The table includes around 700,000 clones, around 67% detected once. The specimen sequenced was memory CD4+ T cells sorted from blood. Specified subset: CD45RA-negative fraction. The receptors were sampled from a woman aged 25 to 39 in good health.

The table lists this clone with a few counts. CDR3 protein: CASSPTTGQPYGYTF. The CDR3 DNA sequence: TGCGCCAGCAGCCCAACGACAGGGCAACCGTATGGCTACACCTTC. The chain recombines TRBV5-1 with TRBJ1-2; 7 bases agree with TRBD1. J gave up 5 bases and V 4 bases, and 11 bases lay outside the gene matches. The germline gives CDR1 SGHRS, CDR2 YFSETQ. The CDR3 covers 15 residues. Based on the CDR3 plus reference TRBV5-1 and TRBJ1-2, the full variable domain is KAGVTQTPRYLIKTRGQQVTLSCSPISGHRSVSWYQQTPGQGLQFLFEYFSETQRNKGNFPGRFSGRQFSNSRSEMNVSTLELGDSALYLCASSPTTGQPYGYTFGSGTRLTVV.

The V and J genes are TRBV29-1 and TRBJ2-3, with 8 bases aligning to TRBD1. Germline V lookup: CDR1 SQVTM, CDR2 ANQGSEA. The length of the CDR3 is 14 residues. V shed 6 bases and J 2 bases; nucleotides not matched to a gene: 7. As DNA, the CDR3 is TGCAGCGTCAGAGACAGGGGCCTCACAGATACGCAGTATTTT. It specifies CSVRDRGLTDTQYF.

V usage is TRBV4-1 and J usage is TRBJ1-2; D not resolved. V lost 4 bases, J lost 4 bases, and 16 bases lay in between. Germline V gene data show CDR1 as MGHRA and CDR2 as YSYEKL. CDR3 length: 15 amino acids. The CDR3 region is CASSPSLTPTYGYTF. CDR3 nucleotide sequence: TGCGCCAGCAGCCCGTCGTTGACCCCCACCTATGGCTACACCTTC.

The genes are TRBV14 and TRBJ2-1; 9 bases are shared with TRBD1. The length of the CDR3 is 16 residues. V was clipped by 1 base and J by 8 bases; unmatched bases: 9. CDR1 and CDR2 (germline): SGHDN, FVKESK. CDR3 sequence: CASSQGGTGRLDEQFF. The CDR3 DNA reads TGTGCCAGCAGCCAAGGAGGGACAGGGAGGTTAGATGAGCAGTTCTTC.

The chain recombines TRBV29-1 with TRBJ2-5; D not resolved. The V end was cut by 4 bases, the J end by 5 bases, with 14 bases between. Germline values: CDR1 SQVTM, CDR2 ANQGSEA. This CDR3 contains 13 residues. The CDR3 spells CSVAPDPGETQYF. In nucleotides, the CDR3 is TGCAGCGTTGCGCCGGATCCCGGGGAGACCCAGTACTTC.

CDR3 coding DNA: TGTGCCTGGAGTGCTCGGACAGCCTATGGCTACACCTTC. Protein: CAWSARTAYGYTF. This chain connects TRBV30 to TRBJ1-2; a possible D gene is TRBD1 (6 bases). Germline V gene data show CDR1 as GTSNPN and CDR2 as SVGIG (reference sequence). The CDR3 is 13 residues long. V was clipped by 1 base and J by 4 bases, with 10 bases between them. Based on the CDR3 plus reference TRBV30 and TRBJ1-2, the full variable domain is SQTIHQWPATLVQPVGSPLSLECTVEGTSNPNLYWYRQAAGRGLQLLFYSVGIGQISSEVPQNLSASRPQDRQFILSSKKLLLSDSGFYLCAWSARTAYGYTFGSGTRLTVV.

This chain's CDR3 is CASSILQGGSPLHF. The CDR3 coding sequence is TGTGCCAGCAGTATCTTACAGGGAGGGTCACCCCTCCACTTT. The rearrangement links TRBV25-1 to TRBJ1-6; possibly TRBD1 for D (6 bases). Per germline, CDR1 MGHDK and CDR2 SYGVNS. This CDR3 comprises 14 residues. Trimming stripped 5 bases from V and 10 bases from J, with 15 bases between.

This clone was observed many times. The sample contains more than one DNA sequence encoding this CDR3. The chain carries TRBV11-2 and TRBJ1-1, with 7 bases lining up with TRBD1. CDR3 size: 13 residues. J was trimmed by 1 base and V by 5 bases; bases with no gene match: 1. CDR1 SGHAT and CDR2 FQNNGV come from the germline V gene. The CDR3 coding sequence is TGTGCCAGCAGCCCAGGGGGGAACACTGAAGCTTTCTTT. Its translation is CASSPGGNTEAFF. Full variable domain (outside the CDR3, taken from reference TRBV11-2 and TRBJ1-1): EAGVAQSPRYKIIEKRQSVAFWCNPISGHATLYWYQQILGQGPKLLIQFQNNGVVDDSQLPKDRFSAERLKGVDSTLKIQPAKLEDSAVYLCASSPGGNTEAFFGQGTRLTVV.

The chain has TRBV11-2 and TRBJ2-7, with 7 nucleotides matching TRBD2. Germline V gene data show CDR1 as SGHAT and CDR2 as FQNNGV. The CDR3 totals 16 residues. J lost 4 bases, V lost 7 bases, and 16 bases had no gene match. The CDR3 is CASTTWGGKGSYEQYF. DNA for the CDR3: TGTGCCAGCACCACCTGGGGGGGTAAGGGATCGTACGAGCAGTACTTC. Supplemented by reference TRBV11-2 and TRBJ2-7, the full variable domain reads EAGVAQSPRYKIIEKRQSVAFWCNPISGHATLYWYQQILGQGPKLLIQFQNNGVVDDSQLPKDRFSAERLKGVDSTLKIQPAKLEDSAVYLCASTTWGGKGSYEQYFGPGTRLTVT.

The J gene is TRBJ2-7, the V gene TRBV7-9; possibly TRBD1 for D (7 bases). Germline values: CDR1 SEHNR, CDR2 FQNEAQ (reference sequence). The CDR3 length is 12 residues. Trimming took 8 bases from V and 2 from J, leaving 10 bases between them. The CDR3 sequence is CASQGGPYEQYF. CDR3 in DNA: TGTGCCAGCCAGGGGGGCCCCTACGAGCAGTACTTC.

There are a few counts of this clone. This chain uses TRBV30 with TRBJ1-5; TRBD1 aligns across 7 bases. Germline CDR1 reads GTSNPN; CDR2 reads SVGIG (reference sequence). Trimming removed 1 base from V and 7 bases from J; junction bases left unmatched: 7. The CDR3 has 14 residues. The CDR3: CAWSEGGRIQPQHF. The CDR3 DNA sequence: TGTGCCTGGAGTGAAGGGGGCCGAATCCAGCCCCAGCATTTT.

With respect to this clone: It may be a read error: a sequence one base away is much more abundant. The chain has TRBV11-3 and TRBJ2-1; TRBD2 aligns across 9 bases. CDR3 length: 14 amino acids. CDR1 is SGHNT, CDR2 YENEEA, per germline. V shed 4 bases and J 2 bases; nucleotides not matched to a gene: 0. The CDR3 sequence is CASSSSGTYNEQFF. The CDR3 nucleotides are TGTGCCAGCAGCTCTAGCGGGACCTACAATGAGCAGTTCTTC.